This TCR beta chain was sequenced in a study of shared clonotypes between healthy human individuals. About the research overall: Researchers drew samples from two women and a few men aged 18 to 49.

The study ran the assay at deep level. Across several immunoSEQ plates, the genomic DNA of each subset was split evenly. The repertoire was sequenced with immunoSEQ multiplex PCR; TCRdb's copy has only in-frame clones and lacks some. Of about 470,000 clones in the sample, 75% to 85% are singletons; the top ten hold roughly 13%. This clone turned up a few times. After removal of 5 bases from V and 4 bases from J, the junction contained 12 bases not matched to a gene. CDR3 length: 16 amino acids. The germline V gene has CDR1 LNHDA and CDR2 SQIVND (reference sequence). Sequences were obtained from PBMCs. V and J are TRBV19 and TRBJ2-7, with 9 positions matching TRBD2. The receptor's source is a woman in her thirties or forties in good health. Some clones in this sample may be carry-over from other donors' samples. CDR3 amino acids: CASSQLAGRGRYEQYF. The CDR3 nucleotides are TGTGCCAGTAGTCAACTAGCGGGCCGGGGAAGGTACGAGCAGTACTTC. The whole variable domain, filled in from reference TRBV19 and TRBJ2-7, reads DGGITQSPKYLFRKEGQNVTLSCEQNLNHDAMYWYRQDPGQGLRLIYYSQIVNDFQKGDIAEGYSVSREKKESFPLTVTSAQKNPTAFYLCASSQLAGRGRYEQYFGPGTRLTVT.